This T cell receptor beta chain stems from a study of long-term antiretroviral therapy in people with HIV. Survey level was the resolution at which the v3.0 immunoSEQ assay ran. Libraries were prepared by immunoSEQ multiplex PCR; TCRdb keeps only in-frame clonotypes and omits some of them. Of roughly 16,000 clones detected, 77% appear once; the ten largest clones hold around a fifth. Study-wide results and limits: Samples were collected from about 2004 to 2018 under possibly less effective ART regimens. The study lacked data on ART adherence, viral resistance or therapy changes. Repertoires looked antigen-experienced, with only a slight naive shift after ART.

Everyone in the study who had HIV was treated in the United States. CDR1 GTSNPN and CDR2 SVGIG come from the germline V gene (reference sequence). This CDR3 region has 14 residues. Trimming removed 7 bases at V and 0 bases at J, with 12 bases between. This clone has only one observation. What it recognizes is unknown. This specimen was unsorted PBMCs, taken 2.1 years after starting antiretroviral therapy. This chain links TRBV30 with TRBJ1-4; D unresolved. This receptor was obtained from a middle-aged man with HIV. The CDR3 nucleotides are TGTGCCTCACGCACACTCACAACTAATGAAAAACTGTTTTTT. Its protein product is CASRTLTTNEKLFF. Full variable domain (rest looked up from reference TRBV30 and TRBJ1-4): SQTIHQWPATLVQPVGSPLSLECTVEGTSNPNLYWYRQAAGRGLQLLFYSVGIGQISSEVPQNLSASRPQDRQFILSSKKLLLSDSGFYLCASRTLTTNEKLFFGSGTQLSVL.